A selection of T cell receptor beta chains follows, all from one sample in a study of T cells in Graves' hyperthyroidism and ophthalmopathy. MiXCR, applied by TCRdb to the multiplex PCR reads, yields one record per CDR3 protein. The sample records hundreds of thousands of distinct CDR3 sequences, approximately 15% being singletons. The sequenced sample was blood. The receptors here all came from a man between 18 and 29 years old with Graves' ophthalmopathy. Each CDR3 is given with its conserved first and last residue. Fields, in order: D gene, V gene, J gene, clone size, CDR3 protein, CDR3 DNA. D genes are given only for firm matches. Rows may omit the clone size; those that give it use once, few, many or a size class.

TRBD1,TRBV24-1,TRBJ1-1,many,CATSAGQGFAEAFF,TGTGCCACCAGTGCGGGACAGGGGTTTGCTGAAGCTTTCTTT
NA,TRBV11-1,TRBJ2-6,many,CASSKDSSGANVLTF,TGTGCCAGCAGCAAGGATTCCTCTGGGGCCAACGTCCTGACTTTC
NA,TRBV12-3/TRBV12-4,TRBJ2-5,many,CASSQARTAQYF,TGTGCCAGCAGTCAAGCGCGGACGGCCCAGTACTTC
NA,TRBV3-1,TRBJ2-7,many,CASSQVHEQYF,TGTGCCAGCAGCCAAGTCCACGAGCAGTACTTC
TRBD1,TRBV25-1,TRBJ2-3,NA,CASTKGQVSTDTQYF,TGTGCCAGCACAAAGGGACAGGTCAGCACAGATACGCAGTATTTT
TRBD1,TRBV9,TRBJ2-5,NA,CASSVAYGQGVETQYF,TGTGCCAGCAGCGTAGCATACGGACAGGGGGTAGAGACCCAGTACTTC
NA,TRBV5-1,TRBJ2-2,many,CASRGGIVSGELFF,TGCGCCAGCAGGGGAGGCATCGTGTCCGGGGAGCTGTTTTTT
NA,TRBV5-1,TRBJ2-1,many,CASSLALGATEQFF,TGCGCCAGCAGCTTGGCACTAGGAGCTACGGAGCAGTTCTTC
TRBD2,TRBV6-2/TRBV6-3,TRBJ2-5,many,CASSSAAGVLETQYF,TGTGCCAGCAGTTCGGCAGCGGGAGTGTTAGAGACCCAGTACTTC
NA,TRBV20-1,TRBJ1-1,many,CSASRVGYTEAFF,TGCAGTGCTAGCCGAGTCGGGTACACTGAAGCTTTCTTT
TRBD1,TRBV7-2,TRBJ1-4,many,CASSAGTGSEKLFF,TGTGCCAGCAGCGCCGGGACAGGGTCTGAAAAACTGTTTTTT
NA,TRBV13,TRBJ2-1,NA,CASSPYREYNEQFF,TGTGCCAGCAGCCCGTACAGAGAATACAATGAGCAGTTCTTC
NA,TRBV30,TRBJ2-5,few,CAWSRGRFQETQYF,TGTGCCTGGAGCCGGGGAAGGTTCCAAGAGACCCAGTACTTC
NA,TRBV19,TRBJ2-3,NA,CASTNKPSTDTQYF,TGTGCCAGTACCAATAAACCTAGCACAGATACGCAGTATTTT
TRBD2,TRBV11-1,TRBJ2-3,many,CASSLGPAGGRDTQYF,TGTGCCAGCAGCTTAGGGCCAGCGGGGGGGCGAGATACGCAGTATTTT
NA,TRBV7-9,TRBJ1-2,many,CASSLEVGLTIYGYTF,TGTGCCAGCAGCTTAGAGGTCGGCTTAACGATCTATGGCTACACCTTC
TRBD2,TRBV12-3/TRBV12-4,TRBJ2-1,many,CASRPLAEYNEQFF,TGTGCCAGCAGGCCTCTAGCGGAGTACAATGAGCAGTTCTTC
NA,TRBV10-1,TRBJ2-1,few,CASSAANRHNEQFF,TGCGCCAGCAGTGCAGCGAACCGCCACAATGAGCAGTTCTTC
TRBD2,TRBV2,TRBJ2-7,many,CASSEAGGRDYEQYF,TGTGCCAGCAGTGAAGCGGGCGGGAGGGACTACGAGCAGTACTTC
NA,TRBV10-1,TRBJ2-1,NA,CASSGIAYNEQFF,TGCGCCAGCAGCGGGATCGCCTACAATGAGCAGTTCTTC
TRBD2,TRBV5-1,TRBJ2-7,NA,CASSSNLLAGGYEQYF,TGCGCCAGCAGCTCAAACCTACTAGCGGGAGGTTACGAGCAGTACTTC
TRBD1,TRBV3-1,TRBJ2-7,many,CASSQGRQGSYEQYF,TGTGCCAGCAGCCAAGGAAGACAGGGCTCCTACGAGCAGTACTTC
NA,TRBV5-1,TRBJ1-5,many,CASSLEPRGRRNQPQHF,TGCGCCAGCAGCTTGGAACCTAGGGGGAGGAGAAATCAGCCCCAGCATTTT
TRBD1,TRBV7-2,TRBJ2-1,NA,CASSVGQGGYNEQFF,TGCGCCAGCAGCGTCGGACAGGGAGGTTACAATGAGCAGTTCTTC
NA,TRBV9,TRBJ2-7,many,CASSVGPGDEQYF,TGTGCCAGCAGCGTAGGACCGGGCGACGAGCAGTACTTC
TRBD2,TRBV7-9,TRBJ2-7,many,CASSRTSGNYEQYF,TGTGCCAGCAGCCGGACTAGCGGGAACTACGAGCAGTACTTC
TRBD1,TRBV7-2,TRBJ1-2,many,CASSADRAGYTF,TGTGCCAGCAGCGCGGACAGGGCTGGCTACACCTTC
NA,TRBV7-9,TRBJ2-2,many,CASSIGGGRNTGELFF,TGTGCCAGCAGTATAGGTGGGGGCCGGAACACCGGGGAGCTGTTTTTT
NA,TRBV10-1,TRBJ2-1,many,CARIWRSYNEQFF,TGCGCCCGGATTTGGCGCTCCTACAATGAGCAGTTCTTC